This T cell receptor beta chain came from a study of identical twins. The CDR3 extends over 16 amino acids. CDR1 LNHNV and CDR2 YYDKDF come from the germline V gene (reference sequence). The germline V and J ends were trimmed by 3 bases and 0 bases, with 12 bases remaining between them. Each CDR3 protein gets one entry after TCRdb re-called the 5' RACE reads with MiXCR. The table includes approximately 630,000 distinct CDR3 sequences, just over 7% detected once. The sample was also linked to a second study, of yellow fever vaccine responses in identical twins.

This chain uses TRBV15 with TRBJ2-1; D gene uncertain. The clonotype was recovered from a woman under 30 in good health. Sequencing used PBMCs. CDR3 in amino acids: CATSSRGWSSYNEQFF. CDR3 DNA: TGTGCCACCAGCAGCCGTGGCTGGAGCTCCTACAATGAGCAGTTCTTC.